The source of this TCR beta chain is a study of liver allograft versus peripheral blood T cells. Whole-study context: Intrahepatic T cell receptor repertoires from transplanted livers were compared against repertoires in recipients' peripheral blood.

This clonotype is deemed medium-sized. Via MiXCR, TCRdb re-called the reads, giving one row per CDR3 protein. Of some 6,300 distinct CDR3 sequences listed, 16% are singletons. The receptor's source is a human patient who had a liver transplant. Some T cells could come from the graft donor.

The CDR3 region has the DNA TGTGCCAGCAGTGAGGGGCCAAATTCACCCCTCCACTTT. Translation: CASSEGPNSPLHF. The V and J genes are TRBV27 and TRBJ1-6; a possible D gene is TRBD1 (5 bases). This CDR3 contains 13 residues. Trimming pared 5 bases from V and 7 bases from J, leaving 9 bases between. Germline V gene data show CDR1 as MNHEY and CDR2 as SMNVEV (reference sequence).